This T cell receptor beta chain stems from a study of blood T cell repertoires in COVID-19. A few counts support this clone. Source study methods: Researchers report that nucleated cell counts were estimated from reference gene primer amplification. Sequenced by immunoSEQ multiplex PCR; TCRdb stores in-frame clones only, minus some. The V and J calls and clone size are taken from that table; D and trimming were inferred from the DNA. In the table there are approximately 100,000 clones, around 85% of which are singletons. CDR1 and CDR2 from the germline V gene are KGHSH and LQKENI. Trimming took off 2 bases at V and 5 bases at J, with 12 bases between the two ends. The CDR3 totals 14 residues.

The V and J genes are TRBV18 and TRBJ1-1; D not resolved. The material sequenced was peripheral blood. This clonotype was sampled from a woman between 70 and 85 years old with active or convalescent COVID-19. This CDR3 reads CASSPKTVKTEAFF. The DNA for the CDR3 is TGTGCCAGCTCACCAAAAACAGTTAAGACTGAAGCTTTCTTT.